Listed here are 7 T cell receptor beta chains from one sample, sequenced in a study of CD8 T cells in Susac syndrome. Random hexamers primed reverse transcription of 0.5 to 1 ug RNA. Each CDR3 protein gets one entry after TCRdb re-called the immunoSEQ multiplex PCR reads with MiXCR. The sample holds about 110,000 distinct CDR3 sequences, around 97% seen once. What was sequenced was CD4+ T cells from PBMCs. Receptors originate from a human donor in good health.

The V gene is TRBV6-6, the J gene TRBJ1-2, with 7 bases matching TRBD1. V lost 5 bases and J lost 7; bases outside the gene matches: 7. The germline CDR1 and CDR2 sequences are MNHNY and SVGAGI (reference sequence). CDR3 length: 13 residues. CDR3 in amino acids: CASSAQGTGGYTF. CDR3 coding DNA: TGTGCCAGCAGTGCACAGGGGACCGGTGGCTACACCTTC.

The chain joins TRBV25-1 to TRBJ1-2, with D uncertain. Germline values: CDR1 MGHDK, CDR2 SYGVNS. The CDR3 extends over 12 amino acids. Trimming removed 3 bases at V and 8 bases at J, with 10 bases between. CDR3 loop: CASSDPYEGYTF. Written as DNA, the CDR3 is TGTGCCAGCAGTGACCCGTATGAAGGCTACACCTTC.

The chain uses TRBV15 and TRBJ2-3; TRBD2 agrees at 8 bases. V was pared by 4 bases and J by 6 bases, with 6 bases of the junction left unmatched. The CDR3 has 14 residues. The germline CDR1 and CDR2 sequences are LNHNV and YYDKDF (reference sequence). CDR3 coding DNA: TGTGCCACCAGCAATCCGGGGGGGCCCGATACGCAGTATTTT. As protein: CATSNPGGPDTQYF.

This chain uses TRBV5-1 with TRBJ2-1; D is tentatively TRBD1 or TRBD2 (5 bases each). Per the germline V gene, CDR1 is SGHRS and CDR2 is YFSETQ. The CDR3 contains 12 residues. V lost 5 bases to trimming and J lost 12 bases, with 15 bases between them. The CDR3 DNA reads TGCGCCAGCAGAAAGGGGACCCTTGGGCAGTTCTTC. Its translation: CASRKGTLGQFF.

The rearrangement links TRBV18 to TRBJ2-3; tentatively, D is TRBD1 (6 bases). CDR1 is KGHSH and CDR2 is LQKENI in the germline V gene. V was pared by 2 bases and J by 5 bases, with 8 bases between. The CDR3 covers 13 residues. The CDR3: CASSPGQRDTQYF. The CDR3 DNA reads as TGTGCCAGCTCACCAGGACAGCGAGATACGCAGTATTTT.

This clonotype was seen a single time. The chain has TRBV25-1 and TRBJ2-6, with D maybe TRBD2 (6 bases). V was shortened by 2 bases and J by 0 bases, with 8 bases between the two germline ends. CDR3 length: 16 residues. Germline assignment: CDR1 MGHDK and CDR2 SYGVNS. In DNA, the CDR3 is TGTGCCAGCAGTGAAGGGGGGTTCTCTGGGGCCAACGTCCTGACTTTC. Encoded protein: CASSEGGFSGANVLTF.

The chain employs TRBV29-1 and TRBJ2-5, with D perhaps matching TRBD2 (5 bases). V lost 4 bases and J 7 bases, leaving 10 bases between the germline ends. From germline, CDR1 is SQVTM and CDR2 ANQGSEA. This CDR3 spans 11 amino acids. CDR3 nucleotides: TGCAGCGTTGCGGGGTCGGGGACCCAGTACTTC. Its translation: CSVAGSGTQYF.